This TCR beta chain was retrieved from a study of PD-1 blockade in classical Hodgkin lymphoma. With regard to this clone: Its specificity is unknown.

Between the trimmed V and J ends, which lost 0 bases and 0 bases, there was a span of 12 bases. Germline CDR1 reads SGHVS; CDR2 reads FQNEAQ. The CDR3 consists of 17 residues. The protocol was immunoSEQ multiplex PCR, while the TCRdb copy is restricted to in-frame clones and leaves out a portion. This table has 40,000 to 60,000 clones, just under 75% appearing once. Each patient relapsed following autologous stem cell transplantation, and prior brentuximab vedotin exposure differed. Whole-study findings and limits: Possible causes of repertoire differences, disease activity or prior therapy, remain undefined. Complete responders possessed baseline diversity comparable to newly diagnosed patients. According to reports, newly diagnosed patients had lower baseline TCR diversity than healthy donors, and relapsed/refractory patients had lower baseline TCR diversity still. Whereas CD4+ TCR diversity had risen significantly by C4D1, CD8+ TCR diversity had not.

The TCR originated in a human donor with classical Hodgkin lymphoma. The chain links TRBV7-8 to TRBJ1-5, with unresolved D. This specimen was peripheral blood mononuclear cells (PBMCs), taken before the second cycle of nivolumab. For the CDR3, the DNA is TGTGCCAGCAGCTTAGCGCCGGCAGCTAATAGCAATCAGCCCCAGCATTTT. It codes for CASSLAPAANSNQPQHF.